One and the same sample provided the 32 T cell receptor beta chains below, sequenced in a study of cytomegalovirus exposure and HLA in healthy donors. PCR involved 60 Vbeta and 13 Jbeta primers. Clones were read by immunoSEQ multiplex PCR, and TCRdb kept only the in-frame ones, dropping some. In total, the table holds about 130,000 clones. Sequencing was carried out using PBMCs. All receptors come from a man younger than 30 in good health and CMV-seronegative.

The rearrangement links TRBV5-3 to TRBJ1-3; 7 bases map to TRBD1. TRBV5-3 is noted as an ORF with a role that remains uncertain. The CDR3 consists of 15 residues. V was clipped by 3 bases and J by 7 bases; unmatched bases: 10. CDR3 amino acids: CARSWTGGLPNTIYF. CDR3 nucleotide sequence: TGTGCCAGAAGCTGGACAGGTGGTTTGCCCAACACCATATATTTT.

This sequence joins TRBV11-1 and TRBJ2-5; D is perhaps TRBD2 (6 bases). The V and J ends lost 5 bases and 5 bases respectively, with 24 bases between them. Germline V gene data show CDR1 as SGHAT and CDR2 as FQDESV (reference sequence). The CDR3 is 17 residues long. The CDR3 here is CASSPRDVPKRVETQYF. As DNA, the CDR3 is TGTGCCAGCAGCCCGCGGGACGTACCAAAGCGGGTGGAGACCCAGTACTTC.

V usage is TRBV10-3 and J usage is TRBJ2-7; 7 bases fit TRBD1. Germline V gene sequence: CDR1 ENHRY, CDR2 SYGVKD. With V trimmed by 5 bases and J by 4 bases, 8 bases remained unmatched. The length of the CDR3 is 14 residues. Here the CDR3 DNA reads TGTGCCATCAGTAGGGACAGCGCAGAGTACGAGCAGTACTTC. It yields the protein CAISRDSAEYEQYF.

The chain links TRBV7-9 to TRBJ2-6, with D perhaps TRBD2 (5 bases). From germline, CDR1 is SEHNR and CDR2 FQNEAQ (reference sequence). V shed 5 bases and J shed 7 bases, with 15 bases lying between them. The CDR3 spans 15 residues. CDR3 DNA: TGTGCCAGCAGCCCGAGGACTTTAGGAGCCAACGTCCTGACTTTC. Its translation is CASSPRTLGANVLTF.

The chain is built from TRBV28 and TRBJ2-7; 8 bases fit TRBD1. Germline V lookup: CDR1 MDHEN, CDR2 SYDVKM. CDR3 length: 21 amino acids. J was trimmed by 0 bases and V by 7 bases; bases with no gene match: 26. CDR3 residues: CASTYTLGDRHRVGPSYEQYF. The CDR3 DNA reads TGTGCCAGCACCTACACCTTGGGGGACAGGCACAGAGTTGGGCCCTCCTACGAGCAGTACTTC.

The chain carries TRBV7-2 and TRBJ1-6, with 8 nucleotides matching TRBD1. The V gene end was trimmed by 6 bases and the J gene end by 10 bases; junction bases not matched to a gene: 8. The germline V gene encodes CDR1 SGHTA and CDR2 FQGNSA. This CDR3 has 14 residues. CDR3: CASSSDRGRSPLHF. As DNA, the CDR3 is TGTGCCAGCAGTTCCGACAGGGGTAGGTCACCCCTCCACTTT.

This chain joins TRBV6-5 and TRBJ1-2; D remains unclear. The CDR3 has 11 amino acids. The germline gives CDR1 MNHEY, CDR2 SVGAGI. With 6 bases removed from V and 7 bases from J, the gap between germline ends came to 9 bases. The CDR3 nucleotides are TGTGCCAGCAGGAGTATAGTTGGCTACACCTTC. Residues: CASRSIVGYTF.

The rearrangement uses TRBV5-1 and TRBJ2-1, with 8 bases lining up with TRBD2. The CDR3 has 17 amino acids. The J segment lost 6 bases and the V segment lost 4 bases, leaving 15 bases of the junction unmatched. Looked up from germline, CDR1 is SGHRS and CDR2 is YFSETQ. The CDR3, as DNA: TGCGCCAGCAGCCCACGGGAGGGACCCAGGGAGACCAATGAGCAGTTCTTC. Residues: CASSPREGPRETNEQFF.

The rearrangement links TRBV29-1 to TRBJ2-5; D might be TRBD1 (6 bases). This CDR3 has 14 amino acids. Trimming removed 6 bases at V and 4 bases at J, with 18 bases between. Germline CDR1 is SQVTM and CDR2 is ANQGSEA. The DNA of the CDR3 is TGCAGCGTAGCCCAGGGGAACGGCAGAGAGACCCAGTACTTC. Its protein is CSVAQGNGRETQYF.

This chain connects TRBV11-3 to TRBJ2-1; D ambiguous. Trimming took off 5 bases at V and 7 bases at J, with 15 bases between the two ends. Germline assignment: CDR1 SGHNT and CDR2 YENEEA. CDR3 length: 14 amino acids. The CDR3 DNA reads TGTGCCAGCAGCCCAGAGGAAGCTCGTAATGAGCAGTTCTTC. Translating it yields CASSPEEARNEQFF.

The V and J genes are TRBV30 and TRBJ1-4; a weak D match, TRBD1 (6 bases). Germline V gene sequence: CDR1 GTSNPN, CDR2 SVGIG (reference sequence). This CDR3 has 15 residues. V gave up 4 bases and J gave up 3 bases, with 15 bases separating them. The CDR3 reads CAWINDGQPNEKLFF. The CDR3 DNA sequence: TGTGCCTGGATAAACGACGGACAGCCTAATGAAAAACTGTTTTTT.

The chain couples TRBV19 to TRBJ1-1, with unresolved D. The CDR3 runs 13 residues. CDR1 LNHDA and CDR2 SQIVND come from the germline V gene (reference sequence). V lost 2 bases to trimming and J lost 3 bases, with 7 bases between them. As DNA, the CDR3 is TGTGCCAGTAGTATAAGAGAATACACTGAAGCTTTCTTT. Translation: CASSIREYTEAFF.

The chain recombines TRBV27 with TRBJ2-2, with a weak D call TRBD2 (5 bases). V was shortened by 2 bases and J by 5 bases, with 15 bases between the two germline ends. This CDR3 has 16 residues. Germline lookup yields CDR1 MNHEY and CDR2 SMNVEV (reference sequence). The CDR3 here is CASSLTAAYGTGELFF. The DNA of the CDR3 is TGTGCCAGCAGTTTAACAGCGGCCTATGGAACCGGGGAGCTGTTTTTT.

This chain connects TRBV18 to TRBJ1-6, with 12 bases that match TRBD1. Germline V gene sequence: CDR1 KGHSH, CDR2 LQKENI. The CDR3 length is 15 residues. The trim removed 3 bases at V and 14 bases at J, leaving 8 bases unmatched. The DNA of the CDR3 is TGTGCCAGCTCACCGGCGACGGGACAGGGGGCGACCCTCCACTTT. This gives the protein CASSPATGQGATLHF.

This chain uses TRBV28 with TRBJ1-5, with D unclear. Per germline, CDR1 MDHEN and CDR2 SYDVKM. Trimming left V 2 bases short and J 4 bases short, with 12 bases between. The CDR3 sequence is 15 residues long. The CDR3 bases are TGTGCCAGCAGTTTAGAGCGTTGGGTAAATCAGCCCCAGCATTTT. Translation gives CASSLERWVNQPQHF.

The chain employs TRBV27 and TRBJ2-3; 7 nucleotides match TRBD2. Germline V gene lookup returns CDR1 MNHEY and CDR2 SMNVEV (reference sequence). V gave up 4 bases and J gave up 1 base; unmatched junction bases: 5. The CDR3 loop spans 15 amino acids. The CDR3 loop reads CASSSGGIGTDTQYF. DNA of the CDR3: TGTGCCAGCAGTTCCGGGGGGATTGGCACAGATACGCAGTATTTT.

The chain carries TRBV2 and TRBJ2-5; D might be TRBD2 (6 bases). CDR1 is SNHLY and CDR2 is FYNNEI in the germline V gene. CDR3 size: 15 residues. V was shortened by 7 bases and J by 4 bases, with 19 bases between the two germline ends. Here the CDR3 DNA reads TGTGCCAGCACTATGGGGGAGTTGGGAGGAGAGACCCAGTACTTC. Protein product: CASTMGELGGETQYF.

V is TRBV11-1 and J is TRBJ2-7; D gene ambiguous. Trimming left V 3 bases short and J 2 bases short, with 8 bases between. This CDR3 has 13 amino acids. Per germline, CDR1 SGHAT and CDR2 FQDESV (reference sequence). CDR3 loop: CASSFELTYEQYF. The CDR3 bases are TGTGCCAGCAGCTTTGAGCTTACCTACGAGCAGTACTTC.

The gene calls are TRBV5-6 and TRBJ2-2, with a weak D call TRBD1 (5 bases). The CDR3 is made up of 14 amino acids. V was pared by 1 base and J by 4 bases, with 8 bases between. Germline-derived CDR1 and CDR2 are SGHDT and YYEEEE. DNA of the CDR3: TGTGCCAGCAGCTTGCCAGGGTCCACCGGGGAGCTGTTTTTT. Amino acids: CASSLPGSTGELFF.

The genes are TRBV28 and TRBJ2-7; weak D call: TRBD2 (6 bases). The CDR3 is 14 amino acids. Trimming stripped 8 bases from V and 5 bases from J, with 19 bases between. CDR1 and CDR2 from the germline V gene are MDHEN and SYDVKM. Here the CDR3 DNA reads TGTGCCAGCGGGGATATCGCGGGGAGTGACGAGCAGTACTTC. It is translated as CASGDIAGSDEQYF.

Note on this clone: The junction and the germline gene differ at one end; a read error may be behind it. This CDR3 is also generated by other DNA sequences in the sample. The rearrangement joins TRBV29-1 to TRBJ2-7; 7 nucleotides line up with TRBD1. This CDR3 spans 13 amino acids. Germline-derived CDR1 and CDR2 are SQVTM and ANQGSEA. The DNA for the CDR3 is TGCAGCGTTGAGACAGGGATAAGCTACGAACAGTACTTC. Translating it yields CSVETGISYEQYF.

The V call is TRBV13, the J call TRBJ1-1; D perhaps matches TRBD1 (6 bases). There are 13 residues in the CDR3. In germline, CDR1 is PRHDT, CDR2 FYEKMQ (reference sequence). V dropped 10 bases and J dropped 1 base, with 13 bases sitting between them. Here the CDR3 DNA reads TGTGCCACCGGCTTGACAGGGAACACTGAAGCTTTCTTT. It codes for CATGLTGNTEAFF.

The CDR3 loop reads CASSYSTGEGYTF. DNA of the CDR3: TGTGCCAGCAGTTACTCTACAGGAGAAGGCTACACCTTC. The chain combines TRBV6-5 with TRBJ1-2, with D tentatively TRBD1 (5 bases). This CDR3 has 13 amino acids. Germline V lookup: CDR1 MNHEY, CDR2 SVGAGI. The ends were cut back, 0 bases at V and 8 bases at J, with 10 bases in the middle.

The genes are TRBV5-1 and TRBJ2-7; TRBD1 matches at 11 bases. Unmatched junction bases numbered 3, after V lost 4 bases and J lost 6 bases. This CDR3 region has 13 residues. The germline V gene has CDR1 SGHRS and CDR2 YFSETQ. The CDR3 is CASSPDRGPEQYF. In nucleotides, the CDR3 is TGCGCCAGCAGCCCGGACAGGGGGCCCGAGCAGTACTTC.

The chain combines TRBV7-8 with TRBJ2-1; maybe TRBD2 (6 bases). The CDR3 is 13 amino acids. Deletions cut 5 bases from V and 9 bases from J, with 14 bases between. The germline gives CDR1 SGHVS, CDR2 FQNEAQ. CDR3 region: CASSVLRLVEQFF. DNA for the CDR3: TGTGCCAGCAGCGTACTAAGACTAGTTGAGCAGTTCTTC.

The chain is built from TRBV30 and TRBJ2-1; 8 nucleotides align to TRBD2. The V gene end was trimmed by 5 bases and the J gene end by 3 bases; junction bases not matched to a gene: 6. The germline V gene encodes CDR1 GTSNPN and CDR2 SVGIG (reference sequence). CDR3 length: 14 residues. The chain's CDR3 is CAWVAGHNYNEQFF. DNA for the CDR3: TGTGCCTGGGTAGCGGGGCACAACTACAATGAGCAGTTCTTC.

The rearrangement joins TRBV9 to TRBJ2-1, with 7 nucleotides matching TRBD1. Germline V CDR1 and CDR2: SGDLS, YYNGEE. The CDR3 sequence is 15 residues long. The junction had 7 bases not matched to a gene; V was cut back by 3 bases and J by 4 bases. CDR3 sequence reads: CASSARQGVYNEQFF. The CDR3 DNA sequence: TGTGCCAGCAGCGCTCGACAGGGCGTTTACAATGAGCAGTTCTTC.

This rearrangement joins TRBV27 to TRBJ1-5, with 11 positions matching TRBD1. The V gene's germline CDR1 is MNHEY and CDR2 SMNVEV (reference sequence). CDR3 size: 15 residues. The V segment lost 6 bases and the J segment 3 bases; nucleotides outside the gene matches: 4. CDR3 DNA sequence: TGTGCCAGCAGGGGGGACAGGGGGAACAATCAGCCCCAGCATTTT. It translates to CASRGDRGNNQPQHF.

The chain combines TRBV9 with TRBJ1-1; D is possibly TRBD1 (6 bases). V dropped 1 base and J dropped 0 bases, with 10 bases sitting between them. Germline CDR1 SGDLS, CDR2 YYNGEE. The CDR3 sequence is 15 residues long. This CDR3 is CASSVSGGMNTEAFF. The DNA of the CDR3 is TGTGCCAGCAGCGTATCGGGGGGCATGAACACTGAAGCTTTCTTT.

CDR3 in DNA: TGTGCCATCAGGGGGGAGGGGACCTCAGCTAACTATGGCTACACCTTC. Encoded protein: CAIRGEGTSANYGYTF. This chain joins TRBV10-3 and TRBJ1-2; tentatively, D is TRBD1 (5 bases). This CDR3 has 16 residues. V lost 6 bases to trimming and J lost 0 bases, with 17 bases between them. CDR1 ENHRY and CDR2 SYGVKD come from the germline V gene.

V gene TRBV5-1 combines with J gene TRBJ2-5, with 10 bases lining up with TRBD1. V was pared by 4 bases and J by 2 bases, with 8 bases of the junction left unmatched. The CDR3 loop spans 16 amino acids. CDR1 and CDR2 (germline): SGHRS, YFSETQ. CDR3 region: CASSHRDRGRQETQYF. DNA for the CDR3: TGCGCCAGCAGCCACCGGGACAGGGGTCGGCAAGAGACCCAGTACTTC.

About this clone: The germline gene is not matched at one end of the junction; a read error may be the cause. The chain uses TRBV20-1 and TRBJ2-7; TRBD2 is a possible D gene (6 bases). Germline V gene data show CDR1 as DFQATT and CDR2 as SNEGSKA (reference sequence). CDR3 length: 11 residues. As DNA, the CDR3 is TGCAGTGCTAGAGGCCTAGCGTTGACCCACTTC. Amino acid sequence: CSARGLALTHF.